This TCR beta chain was sequenced for a study of blood T cell repertoires in COVID-19. Study-wide context: The United States, Italy and Spain provided the acute and convalescent COVID-19 samples.

Per the authors' pipeline: Reference gene primer amplification gave estimated nucleated cell counts. Generated by immunoSEQ multiplex PCR, the TCRdb table keeps only in-frame clones and is missing some. V, J and clone size reflect that table, while D and trimming were determined from the DNA. The sample lists 250,000 or so clones, 87% seen once, with just over 2.5% in the top ten. CDR1 and CDR2 (germline): LGHDT, YNNKEL (reference sequence). The CDR3 is 14 amino acids. With V trimmed by 4 bases and J by 5 bases, 5 bases remained unmatched. In assigning cohorts, the study relied on participant-reported clinical history. This clone has just a few counts.

This TCR was recovered from a woman aged 25 to 45 with acute COVID-19. Sequenced input: PBMCs or T cells enriched from blood (not recorded which). V gene TRBV3-1 (or the pseudogene TRBV3-2) combines with J gene TRBJ1-2; 9 bases are shared with TRBD1. CDR3 loop: CASSPTQGAYGYTF. The CDR3 DNA follows: TGTGCCAGCAGCCCAACACAGGGGGCGTATGGCTACACCTTC.